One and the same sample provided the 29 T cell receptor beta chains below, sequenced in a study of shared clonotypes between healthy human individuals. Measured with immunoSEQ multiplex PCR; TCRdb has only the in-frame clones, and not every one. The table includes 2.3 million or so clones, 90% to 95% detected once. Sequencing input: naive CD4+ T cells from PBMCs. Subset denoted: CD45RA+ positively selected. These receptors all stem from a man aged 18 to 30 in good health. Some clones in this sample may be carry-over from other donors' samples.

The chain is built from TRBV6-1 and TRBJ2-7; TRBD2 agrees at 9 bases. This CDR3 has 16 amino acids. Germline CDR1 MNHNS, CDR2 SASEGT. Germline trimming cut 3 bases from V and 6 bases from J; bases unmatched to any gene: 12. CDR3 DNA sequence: TGTGCCAGCAGTGATGCCGGGACTAGCACGAATCGCGAGCAGTACTTC. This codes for CASSDAGTSTNREQYF.

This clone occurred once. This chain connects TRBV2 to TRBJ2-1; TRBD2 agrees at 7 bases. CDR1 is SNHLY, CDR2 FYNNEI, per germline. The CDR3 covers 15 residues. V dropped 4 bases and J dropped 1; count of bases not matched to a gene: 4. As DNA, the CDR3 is TGTGCCAGCAGTGTATCGCGGGAGTCCTACAATGAGCAGTTCTTC. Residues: CASSVSRESYNEQFF.

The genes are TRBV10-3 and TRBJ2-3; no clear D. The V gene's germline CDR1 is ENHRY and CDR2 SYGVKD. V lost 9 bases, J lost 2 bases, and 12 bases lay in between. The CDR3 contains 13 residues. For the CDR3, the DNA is TGTGCCATAGCCCGCAGTCCCACAGATACGCAGTATTTT. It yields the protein CAIARSPTDTQYF.

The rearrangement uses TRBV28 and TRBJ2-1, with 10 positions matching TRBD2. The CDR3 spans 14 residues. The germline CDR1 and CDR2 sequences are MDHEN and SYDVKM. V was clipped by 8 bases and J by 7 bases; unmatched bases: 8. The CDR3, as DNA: TGTGCCAGCCGTAGCGGGAGGAGCAGAAATGAGCAGTTCTTC. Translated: CASRSGRSRNEQFF. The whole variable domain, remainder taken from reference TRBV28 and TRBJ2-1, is DVKVTQSSRYLVKRTGEKVFLECVQDMDHENMFWYRQDPGLGLRLIYFSYDVKMKEKGDIPEGYSVSREKKERFSLILESASTNQTSMYLCASRSGRSRNEQFFGPGTRLTVL.

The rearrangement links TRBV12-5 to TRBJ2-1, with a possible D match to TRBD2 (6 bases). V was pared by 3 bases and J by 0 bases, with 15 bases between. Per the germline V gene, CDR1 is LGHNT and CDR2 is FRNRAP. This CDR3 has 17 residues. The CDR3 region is CASGFSSSVSSYNEQFF. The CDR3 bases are TGTGCTAGTGGTTTTTCTTCTAGCGTTAGCTCCTACAATGAGCAGTTCTTC.

In DNA, the CDR3 is TGTGCCAGCAGTTCTCCGGGACAGGGGGTGAACACTGAAGCTTTCTTT. It codes for CASSSPGQGVNTEAFF. The V and J genes are TRBV28 and TRBJ1-1; 11 nucleotides agree with TRBD1. CDR1 is MDHEN, CDR2 SYDVKM, per germline. V gave up 4 bases and J gave up 0 bases; unmatched junction bases: 4. The CDR3 is 16 residues long.

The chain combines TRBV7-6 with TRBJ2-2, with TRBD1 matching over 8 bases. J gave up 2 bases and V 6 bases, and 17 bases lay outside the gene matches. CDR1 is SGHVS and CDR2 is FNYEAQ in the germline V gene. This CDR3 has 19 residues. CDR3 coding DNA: TGTGCCAGCAGTAATCGGGACAGGACATATACCTACAACACCGGGGAGCTGTTTTTT. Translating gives CASSNRDRTYTYNTGELFF.

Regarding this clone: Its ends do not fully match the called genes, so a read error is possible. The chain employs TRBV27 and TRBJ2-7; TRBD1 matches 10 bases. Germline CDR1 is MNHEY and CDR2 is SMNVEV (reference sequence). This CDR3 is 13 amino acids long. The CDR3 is CASSRDRGPERYF. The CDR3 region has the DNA TGTGCCAGCAGTCGGGACAGGGGTCCCGAGCGGTACTTC.

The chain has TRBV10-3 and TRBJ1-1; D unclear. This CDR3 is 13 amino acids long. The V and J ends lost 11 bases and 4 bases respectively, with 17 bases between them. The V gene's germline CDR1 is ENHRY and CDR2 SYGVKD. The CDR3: CAATTGRGTEAFF. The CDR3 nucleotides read TGTGCCGCCACGACCGGACGGGGCACTGAAGCTTTCTTT.

The CDR3 spells CASSSLRTQQFF. The CDR3 nucleotides read TGTGCCAGCAGCTCTCTACGCACCCAGCAGTTCTTC. The chain links TRBV5-6 to TRBJ2-1; no clear D gene. CDR3 length: 12 amino acids. V was clipped by 3 bases and J by 11 bases, with 12 bases between them. CDR1 is SGHDT, CDR2 YYEEEE, per germline.

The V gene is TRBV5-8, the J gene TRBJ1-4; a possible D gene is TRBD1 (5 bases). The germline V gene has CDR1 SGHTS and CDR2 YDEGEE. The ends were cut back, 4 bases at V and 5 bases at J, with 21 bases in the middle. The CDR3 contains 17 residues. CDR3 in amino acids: CASSTSGYRGLNEKLFF. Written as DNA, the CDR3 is TGTGCCAGCAGCACGTCGGGTTATCGGGGCCTGAATGAAAAACTGTTTTTT. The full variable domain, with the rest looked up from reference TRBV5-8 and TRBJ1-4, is EAGVTQSPTHLIKTRGQQATLRCSPISGHTSVYWYQQALGLGLQFLLWYDEGEERNRGNFPPRFSGRQFPNYSSELNVNALELEDSALYLCASSTSGYRGLNEKLFFGSGTQLSVL.

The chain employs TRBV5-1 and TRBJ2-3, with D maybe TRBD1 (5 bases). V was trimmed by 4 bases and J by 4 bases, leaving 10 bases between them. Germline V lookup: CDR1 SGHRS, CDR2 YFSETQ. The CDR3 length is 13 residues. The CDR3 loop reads CASSQMGPDTQYF. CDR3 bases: TGCGCCAGCAGCCAAATGGGGCCAGATACGCAGTATTTT.

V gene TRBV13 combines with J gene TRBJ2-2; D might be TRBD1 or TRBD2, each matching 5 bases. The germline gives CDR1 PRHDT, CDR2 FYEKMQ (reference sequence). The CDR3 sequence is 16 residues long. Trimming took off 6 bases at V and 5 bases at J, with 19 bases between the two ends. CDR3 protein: CASSQGRGVRTGELFF. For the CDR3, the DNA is TGTGCCAGCAGTCAAGGACGAGGGGTTCGAACCGGGGAGCTGTTTTTT.

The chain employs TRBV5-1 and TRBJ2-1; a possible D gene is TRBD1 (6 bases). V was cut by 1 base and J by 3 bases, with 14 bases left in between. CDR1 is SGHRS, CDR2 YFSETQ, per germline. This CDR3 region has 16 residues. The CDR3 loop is CASSLKGGHDYNEQFF. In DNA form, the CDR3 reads TGCGCCAGCAGCTTGAAAGGGGGACACGACTACAATGAGCAGTTCTTC.

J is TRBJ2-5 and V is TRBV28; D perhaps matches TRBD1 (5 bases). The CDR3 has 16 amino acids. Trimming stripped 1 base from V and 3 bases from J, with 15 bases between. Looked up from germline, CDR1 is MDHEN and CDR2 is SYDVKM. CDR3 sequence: CASSLLGALSEETQYF. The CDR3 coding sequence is TGTGCCAGCAGTTTATTAGGGGCGCTATCGGAAGAGACCCAGTACTTC.

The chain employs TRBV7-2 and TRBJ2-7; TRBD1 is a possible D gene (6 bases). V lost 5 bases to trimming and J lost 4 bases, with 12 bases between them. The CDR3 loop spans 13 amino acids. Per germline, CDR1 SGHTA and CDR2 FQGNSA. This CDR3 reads CASSRTVLYEQYF. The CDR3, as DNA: TGTGCCAGCAGCCGGACAGTCCTTTACGAGCAGTACTTC.

The CDR3 DNA follows: TGTGCCAGCAGCTACCTTGGGACCCTCTCTGGAAACACCATATATTTT. Translation gives CASSYLGTLSGNTIYF. J is TRBJ1-3 and V is TRBV7-2, with a tentative D call TRBD1 (5 bases). Deletions cut 4 bases from V and 0 bases from J, with 13 bases between. Per germline, CDR1 SGHTA and CDR2 FQGNSA. This CDR3 has 16 amino acids.

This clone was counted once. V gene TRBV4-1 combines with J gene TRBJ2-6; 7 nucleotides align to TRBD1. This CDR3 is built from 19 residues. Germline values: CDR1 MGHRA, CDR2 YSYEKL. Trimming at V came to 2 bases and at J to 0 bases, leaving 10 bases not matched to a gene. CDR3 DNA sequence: TGCGCCAGCAGCCAACCGCTCTCACAGGGGTACTCTGGGGCCAACGTCCTGACTTTC. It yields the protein CASSQPLSQGYSGANVLTF.

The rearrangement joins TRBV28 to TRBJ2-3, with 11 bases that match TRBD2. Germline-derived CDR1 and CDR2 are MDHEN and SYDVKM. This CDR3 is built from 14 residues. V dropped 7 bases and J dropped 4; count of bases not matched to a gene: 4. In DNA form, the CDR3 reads TGTGCCAGCAAAGTAGCGGGAGGGCCAGATACGCAGTATTTT. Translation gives CASKVAGGPDTQYF.

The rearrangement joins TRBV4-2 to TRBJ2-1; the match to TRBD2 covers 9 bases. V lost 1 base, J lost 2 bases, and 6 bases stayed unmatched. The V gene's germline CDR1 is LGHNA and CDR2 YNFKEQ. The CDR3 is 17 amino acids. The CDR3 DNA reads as TGTGCCAGCAGCCAAGTCGTAGCTAGCGGGACCTACAATGAGCAGTTCTTC. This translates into CASSQVVASGTYNEQFF.

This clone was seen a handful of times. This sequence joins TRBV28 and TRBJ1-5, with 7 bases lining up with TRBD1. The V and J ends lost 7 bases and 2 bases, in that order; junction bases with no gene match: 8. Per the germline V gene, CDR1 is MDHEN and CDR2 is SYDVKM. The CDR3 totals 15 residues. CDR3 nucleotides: TGTGCCAGCACGGTGTTCGGACAGGGCAATCAGCCCCAGCATTTT. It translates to CASTVFGQGNQPQHF.

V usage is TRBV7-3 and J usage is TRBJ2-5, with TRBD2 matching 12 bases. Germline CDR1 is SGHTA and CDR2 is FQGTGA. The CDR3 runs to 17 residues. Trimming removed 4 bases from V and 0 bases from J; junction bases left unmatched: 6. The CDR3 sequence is CASSSGLAGTYQETQYF. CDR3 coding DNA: TGTGCCAGCAGCTCAGGACTAGCGGGAACCTACCAAGAGACCCAGTACTTC.

The CDR3 region is CASSLGTAVGQYF. The DNA for the CDR3 is TGTGCCAGCAGCCTTGGGACAGCGGTGGGGCAGTACTTC. V usage is TRBV11-2 and J usage is TRBJ2-7; TRBD1 aligns across 7 bases. Germline V CDR1 and CDR2: SGHAT, FQNNGV. The V gene end was trimmed by 5 bases and the J gene end by 9 bases; junction bases not matched to a gene: 10. CDR3 size: 13 residues.

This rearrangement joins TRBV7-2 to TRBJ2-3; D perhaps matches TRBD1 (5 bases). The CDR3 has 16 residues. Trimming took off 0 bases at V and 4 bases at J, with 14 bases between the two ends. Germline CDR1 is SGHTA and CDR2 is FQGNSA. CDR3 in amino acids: CASSLAASRGSDTQYF. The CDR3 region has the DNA TGTGCCAGCAGCTTAGCTGCGTCTAGGGGATCAGATACGCAGTATTTT.

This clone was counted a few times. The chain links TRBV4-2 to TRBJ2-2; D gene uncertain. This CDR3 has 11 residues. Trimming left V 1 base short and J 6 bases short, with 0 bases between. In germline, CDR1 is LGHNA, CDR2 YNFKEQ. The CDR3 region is CASSQAGELFF. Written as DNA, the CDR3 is TGTGCCAGCAGCCAAGCCGGGGAGCTGTTTTTT.

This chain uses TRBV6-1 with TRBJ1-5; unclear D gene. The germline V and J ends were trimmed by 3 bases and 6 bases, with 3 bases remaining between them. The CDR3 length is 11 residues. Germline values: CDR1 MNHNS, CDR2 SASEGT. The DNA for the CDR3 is TGTGCCAGCAGTGATTTTCAGCCCCAGCATTTT. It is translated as CASSDFQPQHF.

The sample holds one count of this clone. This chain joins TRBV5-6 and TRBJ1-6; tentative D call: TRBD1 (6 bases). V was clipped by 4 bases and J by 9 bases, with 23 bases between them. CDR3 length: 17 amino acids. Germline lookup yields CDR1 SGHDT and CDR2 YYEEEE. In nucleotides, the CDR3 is TGTGCCAGCAGCGGAAGTAACAACAGGGATATATCTTCACCCCTCCACTTT. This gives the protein CASSGSNNRDISSPLHF. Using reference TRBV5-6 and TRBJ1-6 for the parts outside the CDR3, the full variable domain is DAGVTQSPTHLIKTRGQQVTLRCSPKSGHDTVSWYQQALGQGPQFIFQYYEEEERQRGNFPDRFSGHQFPNYSSELNVNALLLGDSALYLCASSGSNNRDISSPLHFGNGTRLTVT.

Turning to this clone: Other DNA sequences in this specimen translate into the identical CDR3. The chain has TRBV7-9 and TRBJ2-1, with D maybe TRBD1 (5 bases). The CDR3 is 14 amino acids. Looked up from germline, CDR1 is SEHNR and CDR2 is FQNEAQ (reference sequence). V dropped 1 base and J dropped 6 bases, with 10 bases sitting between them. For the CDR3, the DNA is TGTGCCAGCAGCTTAGTCCAGGGATTCAATGAGCAGTTCTTC. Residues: CASSLVQGFNEQFF.

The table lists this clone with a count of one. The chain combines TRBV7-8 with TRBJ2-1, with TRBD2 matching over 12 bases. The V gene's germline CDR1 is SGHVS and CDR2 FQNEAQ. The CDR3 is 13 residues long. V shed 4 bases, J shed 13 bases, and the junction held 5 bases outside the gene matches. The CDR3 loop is CASSSGLAGIQFF. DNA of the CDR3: TGTGCCAGCAGCTCCGGACTAGCGGGGATCCAGTTCTTC.